This T cell receptor beta chain appears in the sequencing data of a study of T cells in Graves' hyperthyroidism and ophthalmopathy. RNA transcripts were the template for amplifying TCR beta CDR3 regions. An initial round of RT-PCR targeting the TCR CDR3 relied on the HTBI primer set. From the multiplex PCR reads, TCRdb called clonotypes with MiXCR, one entry per CDR3 protein. Here the sample spans under 350,000 distinct CDR3 sequences, about an eighth being singletons. This clonotype was detected ten times or more. This blood was taken when hyperthyroidism was first diagnosed, before any ophthalmopathy symptoms existed. Fresh peripheral blood, 9.5 to 10 ml of it, supplied the PBMCs. Source material: blood. The TCR originated in a young woman with Graves' hyperthyroidism that later progressed to Graves' ophthalmopathy.

For the CDR3, the DNA is TGTGCCACCTTCGGACGGCCTAAAAATCAGCCCCAGCATTTT. Translating it yields CATFGRPKNQPQHF. The rearrangement uses TRBV24-1 and TRBJ1-5; D remains ambiguous. CDR1 is KGHDR and CDR2 is SFDVKD in the germline V gene. The CDR3 has 14 residues. V was cut by 9 bases and J by 4 bases, with 15 bases left in between.